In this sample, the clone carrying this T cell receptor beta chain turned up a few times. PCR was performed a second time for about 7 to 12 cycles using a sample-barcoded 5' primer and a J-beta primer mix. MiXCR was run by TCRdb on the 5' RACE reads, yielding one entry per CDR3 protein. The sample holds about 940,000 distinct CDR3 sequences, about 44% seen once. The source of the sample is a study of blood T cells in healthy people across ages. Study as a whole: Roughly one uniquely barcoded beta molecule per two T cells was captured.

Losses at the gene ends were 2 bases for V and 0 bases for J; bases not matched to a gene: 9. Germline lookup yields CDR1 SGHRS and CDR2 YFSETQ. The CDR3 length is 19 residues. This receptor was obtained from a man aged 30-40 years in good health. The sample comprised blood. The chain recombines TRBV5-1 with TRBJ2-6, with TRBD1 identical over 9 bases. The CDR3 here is CASSLQGAVSLSGANVLTF. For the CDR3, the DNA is TGCGCCAGCAGCTTACAGGGGGCAGTCTCCCTCTCTGGGGCCAACGTCCTGACTTTC.